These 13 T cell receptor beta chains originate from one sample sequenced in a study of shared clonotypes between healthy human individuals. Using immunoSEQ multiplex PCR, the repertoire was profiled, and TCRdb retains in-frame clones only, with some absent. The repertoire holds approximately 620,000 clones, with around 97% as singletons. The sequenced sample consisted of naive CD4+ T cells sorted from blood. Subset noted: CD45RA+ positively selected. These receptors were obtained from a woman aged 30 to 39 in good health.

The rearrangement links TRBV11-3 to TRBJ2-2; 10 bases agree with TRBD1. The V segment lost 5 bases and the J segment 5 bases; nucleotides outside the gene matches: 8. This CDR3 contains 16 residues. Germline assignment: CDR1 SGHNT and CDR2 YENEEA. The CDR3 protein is CASSTGQGGLTGELFF. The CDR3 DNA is TGTGCCAGCAGCACCGGACAGGGGGGCTTGACCGGGGAGCTGTTTTTT.

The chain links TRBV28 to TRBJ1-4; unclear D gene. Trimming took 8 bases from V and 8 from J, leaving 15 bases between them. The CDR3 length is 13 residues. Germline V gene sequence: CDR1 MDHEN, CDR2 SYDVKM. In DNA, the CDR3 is TGTGCCAGCCTTGGAACCGACAAAGAAAAACTGTTTTTT. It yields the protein CASLGTDKEKLFF.

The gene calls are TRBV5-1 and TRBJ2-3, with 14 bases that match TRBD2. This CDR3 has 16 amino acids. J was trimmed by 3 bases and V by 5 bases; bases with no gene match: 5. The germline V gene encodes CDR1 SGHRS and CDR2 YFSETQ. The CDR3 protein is CASSWTSGRRTDTQYF. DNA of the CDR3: TGCGCCAGCAGTTGGACTAGCGGGAGGCGGACAGATACGCAGTATTTT.

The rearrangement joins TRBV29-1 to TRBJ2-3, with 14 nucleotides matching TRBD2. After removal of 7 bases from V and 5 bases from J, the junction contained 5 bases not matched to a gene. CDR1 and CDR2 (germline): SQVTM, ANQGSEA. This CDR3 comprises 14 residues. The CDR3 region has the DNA TGCAGCGCCAAGACTAGCGGGAGGGGAGATACGCAGTATTTT. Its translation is CSAKTSGRGDTQYF.

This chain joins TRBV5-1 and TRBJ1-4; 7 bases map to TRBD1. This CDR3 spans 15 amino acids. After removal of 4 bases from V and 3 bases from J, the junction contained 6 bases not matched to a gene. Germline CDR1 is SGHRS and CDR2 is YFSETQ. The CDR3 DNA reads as TGCGCCAGCAGCACCCGACAGGGTTCTAATGAAAAACTGTTTTTT. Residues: CASSTRQGSNEKLFF.

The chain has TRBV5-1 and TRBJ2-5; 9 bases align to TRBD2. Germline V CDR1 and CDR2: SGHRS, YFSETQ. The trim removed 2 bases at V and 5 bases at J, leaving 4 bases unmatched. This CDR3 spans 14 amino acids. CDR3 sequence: CASSFSGSEETQYF. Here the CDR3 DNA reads TGCGCCAGCAGCTTTAGCGGGAGTGAGGAGACCCAGTACTTC.

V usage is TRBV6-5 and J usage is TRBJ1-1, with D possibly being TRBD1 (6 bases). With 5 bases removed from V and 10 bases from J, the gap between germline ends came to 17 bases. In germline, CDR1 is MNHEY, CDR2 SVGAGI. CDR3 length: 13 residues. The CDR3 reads CASSPQGTAGAFF. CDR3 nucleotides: TGTGCCAGCAGTCCCCAGGGGACGGCTGGAGCTTTCTTT.

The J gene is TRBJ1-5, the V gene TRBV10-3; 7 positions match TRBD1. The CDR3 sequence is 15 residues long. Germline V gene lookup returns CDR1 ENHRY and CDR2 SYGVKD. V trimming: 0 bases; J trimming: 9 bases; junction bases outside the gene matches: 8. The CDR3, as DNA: TGTGCCATCAGTGAGTCGGGACAGAGGGTCGGGCCCCAGCATTTT. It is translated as CAISESGQRVGPQHF.

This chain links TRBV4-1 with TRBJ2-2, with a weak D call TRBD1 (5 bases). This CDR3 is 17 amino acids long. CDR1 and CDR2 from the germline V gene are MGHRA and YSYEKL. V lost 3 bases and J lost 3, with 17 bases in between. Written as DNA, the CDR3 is TGCGCCAGCAGCCATGGGGCGGTGACAGACTACACCGGGGAGCTGTTTTTT. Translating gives CASSHGAVTDYTGELFF.

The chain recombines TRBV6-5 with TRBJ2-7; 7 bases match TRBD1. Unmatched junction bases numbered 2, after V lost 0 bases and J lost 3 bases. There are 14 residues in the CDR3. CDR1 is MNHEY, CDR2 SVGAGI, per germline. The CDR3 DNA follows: TGTGCCAGCAGTTACTCGACAGGGATCTACGAGCAGTACTTC. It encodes CASSYSTGIYEQYF.

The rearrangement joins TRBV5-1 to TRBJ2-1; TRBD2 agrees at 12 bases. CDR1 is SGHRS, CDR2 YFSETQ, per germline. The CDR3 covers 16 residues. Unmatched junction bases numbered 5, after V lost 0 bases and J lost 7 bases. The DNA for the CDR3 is TGCGCCAGCAGCTTGGGTGGTCTAGCGGGAGGGAATGAGCAGTTCTTC. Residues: CASSLGGLAGGNEQFF.

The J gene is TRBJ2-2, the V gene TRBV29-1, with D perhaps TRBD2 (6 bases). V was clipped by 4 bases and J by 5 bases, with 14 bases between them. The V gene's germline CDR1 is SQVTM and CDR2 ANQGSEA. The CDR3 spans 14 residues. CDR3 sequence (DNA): TGCAGCGTTGGTAGCGGAGGTAGAACCGGGGAGCTGTTTTTT. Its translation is CSVGSGGRTGELFF.

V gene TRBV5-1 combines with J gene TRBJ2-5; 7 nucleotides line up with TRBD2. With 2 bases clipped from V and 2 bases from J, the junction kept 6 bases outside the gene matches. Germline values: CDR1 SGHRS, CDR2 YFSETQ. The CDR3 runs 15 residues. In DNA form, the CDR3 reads TGCGCCAGCAGCTTTGGGGGAGGGAGGCAAGAGACCCAGTACTTC. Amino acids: CASSFGGGRQETQYF.